These 32 T cell receptor beta chains were all obtained from the same sample, sequenced in a study. TCRdb re-called the RT-PCR reads through MiXCR, storing one row per CDR3 protein. The data show about 680,000 distinct CDR3 sequences, 13% to 15% seen once. Sequencing input: memory CD4+ T cells from blood. The source is a female donor in good health, serving as a healthy control.

There are many counts of this clonotype. The chain joins TRBV20-1 to TRBJ2-3; D is unclear. This CDR3 has 13 amino acids. V was pared by 1 base and J by 2 bases, with 7 bases between. The germline gives CDR1 DFQATT, CDR2 SNEGSKA (reference sequence). The CDR3 sequence: CSARVPTTDTQYF. The CDR3, as DNA: TGCAGTGCTAGAGTCCCTACCACAGATACGCAGTATTTT.

This chain uses TRBV5-6 with TRBJ2-5; 8 nucleotides agree with TRBD1. V shed 1 base and J 4 bases; nucleotides not matched to a gene: 6. The CDR3 is 15 amino acids. Germline V gene sequence: CDR1 SGHDT, CDR2 YYEEEE. The CDR3 spells CASSLFRGLGETQYF. CDR3 bases: TGTGCCAGCAGCTTGTTCAGGGGGCTAGGAGAGACCCAGTACTTC.

This clonotype has a count of ten or more. The V call is TRBV27, the J call TRBJ2-7, with 8 nucleotides matching TRBD1. The junction had 4 bases not matched to a gene; V was cut back by 6 bases and J by 0 bases. Germline V gene data show CDR1 as MNHEY and CDR2 as SMNVEV (reference sequence). CDR3 length: 14 residues. This CDR3 reads CASSRTGPSYEQYF. CDR3 nucleotides: TGTGCCAGCAGCCGGACAGGGCCCTCCTACGAGCAGTACTTC.

The DNA of the CDR3 is TGCGCCAGCAGTGGGAGACTAGCGGGCACAGATACGCAGTATTTT. Protein product: CASSGRLAGTDTQYF. The V gene is TRBV10-1, the J gene TRBJ2-3; 9 bases fit TRBD2. CDR3 length equals 15 residues. Germline V gives CDR1 WNHNN, CDR2 SYGVQD (reference sequence). With 4 bases clipped from V and 1 base from J, the junction kept 3 bases outside the gene matches.

Only a few counts were recorded for this clonotype. V and J are TRBV24-1 and TRBJ2-3, with D hard to call. Germline-derived CDR1 and CDR2 are KGHDR and SFDVKD. Trimming shortened V by 3 bases and J by 2 bases, and 11 bases separated the two germline ends. The CDR3 length is 15 residues. For the CDR3, the DNA is TGTGCCACCAGTGATCCCCTCGCATCCACAGATACGCAGTATTTT. It specifies CATSDPLASTDTQYF.

This clonotype was picked up a small number of times. The V and J genes are TRBV24-1 and TRBJ2-1, with D hard to call. Per the germline V gene, CDR1 is KGHDR and CDR2 is SFDVKD. The CDR3 sequence is 13 residues long. V shed 5 bases and J shed 4 bases, with 8 bases lying between them. The CDR3 sequence: CATSVDAYNEQFF. CDR3 bases: TGTGCCACCAGTGTGGACGCTTACAATGAGCAGTTCTTC.

The chain uses TRBV6-6 and TRBJ1-4, with D possibly TRBD1 on 5 matching bases. The CDR3 covers 11 residues. V was cut by 3 bases and J by 12 bases, with 8 bases left in between. Germline CDR1 reads MNHNY; CDR2 reads SVGAGI (reference sequence). The CDR3, as DNA: TGTGCCAGCAGTTATAGAGGGGAACTGTTTTTT. As protein: CASSYRGELFF.

The chain combines TRBV4-1 with TRBJ1-1; D perhaps matches TRBD1 (5 bases). CDR3 length: 15 residues. CDR1 MGHRA and CDR2 YSYEKL come from the germline V gene. V was trimmed by 2 bases and J by 1 base, leaving 11 bases between them. CDR3 bases: TGCGCCAGCAGCCAATACTTGACAGCGAACACTGAAGCTTTCTTT. Translating gives CASSQYLTANTEAFF.

This clonotype came up a few times. V is TRBV9 and J is TRBJ2-7; D call uncertain. Trimming took 5 bases from V and 6 from J, leaving 15 bases between them. The germline CDR1 and CDR2 sequences are SGDLS and YYNGEE. The length of the CDR3 is 13 residues. In DNA form, the CDR3 reads TGTGCCAGCAGAGACCCTTGGACCGGCGAGCAGTACTTC. Amino acids: CASRDPWTGEQYF.

This clonotype was counted ten times or more. The chain combines TRBV6-5 with TRBJ1-2; TRBD1 agrees at 8 bases. The CDR3 length is 15 residues. V was clipped by 2 bases and J by 5 bases; unmatched bases: 7. The germline V gene has CDR1 MNHEY and CDR2 SVGAGI. CDR3 sequence: CASSYGTGGGYGYTF. The CDR3 nucleotides read TGTGCCAGCAGTTACGGGACAGGCGGAGGTTATGGCTACACCTTC.

V usage is TRBV6-5 and J usage is TRBJ2-7; the D gene could be TRBD1 or TRBD2 (5 bases each). Per germline, CDR1 MNHEY and CDR2 SVGAGI. The germline V and J ends were trimmed by 5 bases and 0 bases, with 14 bases remaining between them. The CDR3 consists of 15 residues. In DNA, the CDR3 is TGTGCCAGCAGTAAACCCAGTGGGGGCTCCTACGAGCAGTACTTC. Its translation: CASSKPSGGSYEQYF.

This clonotype was recorded a few times. The chain recombines TRBV12-3 or TRBV12-4 with TRBJ1-2; maybe TRBD1 (5 bases). Trimming left V 3 bases short and J 4 bases short, with 9 bases between. The CDR3 has 13 amino acids. This CDR3 reads CASSLLGAYGYTF. In DNA form, the CDR3 reads TGTGCCAGCAGTTTGTTAGGGGCCTATGGCTACACCTTC.

This clonotype has a handful of counts. The chain links TRBV7-8 to TRBJ2-3, with D tentatively TRBD2 (5 bases). The CDR3 is 15 residues long. Germline loops: CDR1 SGHVS, CDR2 FQNEAQ. Trimming removed 2 bases at V and 6 bases at J, with 15 bases between. In DNA, the CDR3 is TGTGCCAGCAGCTTACGGGGTCCAACGGGGGATACGCAGTATTTT. Amino acid sequence: CASSLRGPTGDTQYF.

This sequence joins TRBV7-9 and TRBJ2-1, with D maybe TRBD1 (6 bases). The CDR3 extends over 15 amino acids. Germline V lookup: CDR1 SEHNR, CDR2 FQNEAQ (reference sequence). V was clipped by 5 bases and J by 0 bases, with 11 bases between them. The CDR3 sequence: CASSPQQGSYNEQFF. Here the CDR3 DNA reads TGTGCCAGCAGCCCACAACAGGGCTCCTACAATGAGCAGTTCTTC. The variable domain in full, with the rest retrieved from reference TRBV7-9 and TRBJ2-1, is DTGVSQNPRHKITKRGQNVTFRCDPISEHNRLYWYRQTLGQGPEFLTYFQNEAQLEKSRLLSDRFSAERPKGSFSTLEIQRTEQGDSAMYLCASSPQQGSYNEQFFGPGTRLTVL.

This clonotype came up a few times. The chain recombines TRBV11-2 with TRBJ2-4, with 8 bases matching TRBD2. Germline V gene sequence: CDR1 SGHAT, CDR2 FQNNGV. The CDR3 is 15 residues long. The trim removed 5 bases at V and 9 bases at J, leaving 12 bases unmatched. The CDR3 nucleotides read TGTGCCAGCAGCGCCCCGGGGGGGTTTACGGCCATTCAGTACTTC. Amino acid sequence: CASSAPGGFTAIQYF.

The V call is TRBV20-1, the J call TRBJ1-1; D unresolved. The CDR3 extends over 15 amino acids. Trimming left V 0 bases short and J 3 bases short, with 14 bases between. Germline CDR1 reads DFQATT; CDR2 reads SNEGSKA (reference sequence). The DNA for the CDR3 is TGCAGTGCTAGAGATCGAAGGTTGTCGGACACTGAAGCTTTCTTT. It encodes CSARDRRLSDTEAFF.

This chain joins TRBV9 and TRBJ2-1; 13 nucleotides agree with TRBD2. This CDR3 spans 14 amino acids. Germline loops: CDR1 SGDLS, CDR2 YYNGEE. The J segment lost 12 bases and the V segment lost 0 bases, leaving 3 bases of the junction unmatched. The chain's CDR3 is CASSVGTSGSMQFF. CDR3 DNA: TGTGCCAGCAGCGTAGGGACTAGCGGGAGCATGCAGTTCTTC.

This chain links TRBV4-3 with TRBJ2-7; 11 bases are a match to TRBD2. CDR3 length: 18 residues. Unmatched junction bases numbered 11, after V lost 3 bases and J lost 1 base. Germline lookup yields CDR1 LGHNA and CDR2 YSLEER. CDR3 coding DNA: TGCGCCAGCAGCCAGCCTTCTAGCGGGGGGCCCTATTCCTACGAGCAGTACTTC. Translation: CASSQPSSGGPYSYEQYF.

This clonotype was seen at least ten times. The chain couples TRBV27 to TRBJ1-3; 8 nucleotides align to TRBD1. Germline CDR1 and CDR2: MNHEY and SMNVEV (reference sequence). The CDR3 is made up of 18 amino acids. V lost 5 bases, J lost 0 bases, and 12 bases stayed unmatched. The CDR3 loop reads CASSRTTDRGVSGNTIYF. The CDR3 DNA is TGTGCCAGCAGTCGGACAACAGACAGGGGAGTCTCTGGAAACACCATATATTTT.

The CDR3 loop reads CASSQSGQVEWNYGYTF. The CDR3 nucleotides are TGTGCCAGCAGCCAGTCAGGACAGGTTGAATGGAACTATGGCTACACCTTC. V usage is TRBV3-1 and J usage is TRBJ1-2; 7 bases are a match to TRBD1. The CDR3 spans 17 residues. Germline CDR1 reads LGHDT; CDR2 reads YNNKEL (reference sequence). After removal of 3 bases from V and 2 bases from J, the junction contained 12 bases not matched to a gene.

This clonotype came up a few times. The chain recombines TRBV5-6 with TRBJ1-6; 8 bases agree with TRBD1. The CDR3 spans 15 residues. Losses at the gene ends were 3 bases for V and 8 bases for J; bases not matched to a gene: 7. Per germline, CDR1 SGHDT and CDR2 YYEEEE. For the CDR3, the DNA is TGTGCCAGCAGCTGGTGGGACAGGAGGCATTCACCCCTCCACTTT. Translation: CASSWWDRRHSPLHF. Full variable domain (remainder filled in from reference TRBV5-6 and TRBJ1-6): DAGVTQSPTHLIKTRGQQVTLRCSPKSGHDTVSWYQQALGQGPQFIFQYYEEEERQRGNFPDRFSGHQFPNYSSELNVNALLLGDSALYLCASSWWDRRHSPLHFGNGTRLTVT.

This sequence joins TRBV28 and TRBJ2-1; 8 bases map to TRBD2. Germline V gene data show CDR1 as MDHEN and CDR2 as SYDVKM. Trimming at V came to 8 bases and at J to 4 bases, leaving 4 bases not matched to a gene. CDR3 length equals 13 residues. CDR3 DNA sequence: TGTGCCAGCCTACTAGCGGATTACAATGAGCAGTTCTTC. This encodes CASLLADYNEQFF.

This chain links TRBV5-1 with TRBJ2-7; 11 nucleotides line up with TRBD2. Germline V gives CDR1 SGHRS, CDR2 YFSETQ. This CDR3 spans 17 amino acids. V trimming: 0 bases; J trimming: 2 bases; junction bases outside the gene matches: 7. CDR3 sequence: CASSLVPSGGSTYEQYF. The CDR3 coding sequence is TGCGCCAGCAGCTTGGTGCCTAGCGGGGGGTCTACCTACGAGCAGTACTTC.

The chain is built from TRBV20-1 and TRBJ1-1, with TRBD1 identical over 12 bases. The germline CDR1 and CDR2 sequences are DFQATT and SNEGSKA (reference sequence). The CDR3 is 15 residues long. V shed 3 bases, J shed 3 bases, and the junction held 5 bases outside the gene matches. The CDR3 is CSARRGTGGDTEAFF. The CDR3 nucleotides read TGCAGTGCTAGGAGGGGGACAGGGGGCGACACTGAAGCTTTCTTT.

This clonotype was recorded many times. The V call is TRBV5-1, the J call TRBJ2-2; tentative D call: TRBD1 (5 bases). This CDR3 is 16 amino acids long. Germline V CDR1 and CDR2: SGHRS, YFSETQ. Trimming removed 0 bases at V and 5 bases at J, with 14 bases between. The CDR3 is CASSLEGVPATGELFF. CDR3 coding DNA: TGCGCCAGCAGCTTGGAAGGGGTACCGGCTACCGGGGAGCTGTTTTTT.

This clonotype was seen ten or more times. The J gene is TRBJ2-5, the V gene TRBV7-9; possibly TRBD1 or TRBD2 for D (6 bases each). The length of the CDR3 is 15 residues. Trimming removed 3 bases from V and 2 bases from J, with 13 bases in between. Germline V gene sequence: CDR1 SEHNR, CDR2 FQNEAQ (reference sequence). The CDR3 nucleotides read TGTGCCAGCAGCTTGTGGGGGGCCGGACAAGAGACCCAGTACTTC. Translating gives CASSLWGAGQETQYF. The whole variable domain, filled in from reference TRBV7-9 and TRBJ2-5, reads DTGVSQNPRHKITKRGQNVTFRCDPISEHNRLYWYRQTLGQGPEFLTYFQNEAQLEKSRLLSDRFSAERPKGSFSTLEIQRTEQGDSAMYLCASSLWGAGQETQYFGPGTRLLVL.

This clonotype was seen repeatedly, ten times or more. The chain links TRBV5-1 to TRBJ1-2; D remains unclear. CDR3 length: 15 amino acids. Trimming took 0 bases from V and 4 from J, leaving 13 bases between them. Germline CDR1 reads SGHRS; CDR2 reads YFSETQ. The CDR3 nucleotides read TGCGCCAGCAGCTTGGCAAGGCAGGACTCCTATGGCTACACCTTC. Its translation is CASSLARQDSYGYTF.

The chain combines TRBV7-2 with TRBJ2-5; 7 bases line up with TRBD2. CDR3 size: 18 residues. Looked up from germline, CDR1 is SGHTA and CDR2 is FQGNSA. Germline trimming cut 2 bases from V and 5 bases from J; bases unmatched to any gene: 17. The DNA of the CDR3 is TGTGCCAGCAGCTTATGGTTTTTGTTAGCGGGCCGACGGGAGACCCAGTACTTC. This sequence encodes CASSLWFLLAGRRETQYF.

The sample holds a few counts of this clonotype. The CDR3 spells CAISLTGGATDTQYF. The CDR3 DNA sequence: TGTGCCATCAGCCTGACAGGGGGAGCAACAGATACGCAGTATTTT. The chain couples TRBV10-3 to TRBJ2-3; the match to TRBD1 covers 9 bases. CDR3 length equals 15 residues. Germline CDR1 is ENHRY and CDR2 is SYGVKD. V lost 6 bases, J lost 3 bases, and 7 bases stayed unmatched.

Here the CDR3 reads CASSYSSSGSGGQPQHF. In DNA, the CDR3 is TGTGCCAGCAGTTACTCGAGCTCAGGGTCGGGTGGTCAGCCCCAGCATTTT. This chain links TRBV6-2 or TRBV6-3 with TRBJ1-5; tentatively, D is TRBD1 (5 bases). V lost 0 bases and J lost 6, with 18 bases in between. Germline V CDR1 and CDR2: MNHEY, SVGEGT. This CDR3 contains 17 residues.

This clonotype appeared many times. The chain joins TRBV20-1 to TRBJ1-1; the D gene is possibly TRBD1 (5 bases). The CDR3 is made up of 13 amino acids. V was shortened by 2 bases and J by 0 bases, with 7 bases between the two germline ends. Germline assignment: CDR1 DFQATT and CDR2 SNEGSKA (reference sequence). Written as DNA, the CDR3 is TGCAGTGCTAGACGACAGTTGAACACTGAAGCTTTCTTT. Translating gives CSARRQLNTEAFF.

This clonotype was counted many times. The chain couples TRBV10-3 to TRBJ2-1; 10 nucleotides agree with TRBD2. V gave up 6 bases and J gave up 4 bases; unmatched junction bases: 6. The CDR3 runs 15 residues. Germline CDR1 ENHRY, CDR2 SYGVKD. The CDR3 nucleotides read TGTGCCATCAGCAAAAGCGGGAGGGGATACAATGAGCAGTTCTTC. Amino acid sequence: CAISKSGRGYNEQFF.